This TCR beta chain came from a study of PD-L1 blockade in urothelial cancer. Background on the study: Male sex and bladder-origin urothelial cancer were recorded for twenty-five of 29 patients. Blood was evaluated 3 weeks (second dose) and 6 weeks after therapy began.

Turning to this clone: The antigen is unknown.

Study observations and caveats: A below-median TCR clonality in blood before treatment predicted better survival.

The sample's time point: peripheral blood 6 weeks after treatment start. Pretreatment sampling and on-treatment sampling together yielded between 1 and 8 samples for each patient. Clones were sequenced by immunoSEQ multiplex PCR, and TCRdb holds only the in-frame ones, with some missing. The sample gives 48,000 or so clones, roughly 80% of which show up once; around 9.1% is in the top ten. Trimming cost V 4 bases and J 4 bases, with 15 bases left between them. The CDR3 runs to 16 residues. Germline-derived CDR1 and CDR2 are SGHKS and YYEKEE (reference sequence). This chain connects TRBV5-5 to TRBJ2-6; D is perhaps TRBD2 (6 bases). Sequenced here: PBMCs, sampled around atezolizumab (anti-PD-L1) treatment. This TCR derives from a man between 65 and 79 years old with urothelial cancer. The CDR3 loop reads CASSPRLGSGANVLTF. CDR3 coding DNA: TGTGCCAGCAGCCCCAGACTAGGATCCGGGGCCAACGTCCTGACTTTC.